This T cell receptor beta chain appears in the sequencing data of a study of monozygotic twins with inflammatory bowel disease. Whole-study results and caveats: A single strong IBD-associated signal or clonotype was not supported by the findings. Healthy co-twins, by inverse Simpson, had higher TCRbeta diversity than their siblings with IBD. Immunosuppressive treatments differing between patients may have added repertoire variability.

This CDR3 is built from 15 residues. Germline V gene data show CDR1 as SGHTA and CDR2 as FQGTGA. TCRdb re-called the 5' RACE reads; every CDR3 protein appears as one record, without DNA. Its table records approximately 400,000 distinct CDR3 sequences. For this clonotype: The antigen is unknown.

The rearrangement uses TRBV7-3 and TRBJ2-3; TCRdb indicates TRBD2, and absent DNA this call remains unverified. The source of this sequence is a human donor with ulcerative colitis or Crohn's disease, or a healthy co-twin of an affected twin (not recorded which). Sequencing was carried out using blood. The CDR3 sequence: CASSYRASKGDTQYF.